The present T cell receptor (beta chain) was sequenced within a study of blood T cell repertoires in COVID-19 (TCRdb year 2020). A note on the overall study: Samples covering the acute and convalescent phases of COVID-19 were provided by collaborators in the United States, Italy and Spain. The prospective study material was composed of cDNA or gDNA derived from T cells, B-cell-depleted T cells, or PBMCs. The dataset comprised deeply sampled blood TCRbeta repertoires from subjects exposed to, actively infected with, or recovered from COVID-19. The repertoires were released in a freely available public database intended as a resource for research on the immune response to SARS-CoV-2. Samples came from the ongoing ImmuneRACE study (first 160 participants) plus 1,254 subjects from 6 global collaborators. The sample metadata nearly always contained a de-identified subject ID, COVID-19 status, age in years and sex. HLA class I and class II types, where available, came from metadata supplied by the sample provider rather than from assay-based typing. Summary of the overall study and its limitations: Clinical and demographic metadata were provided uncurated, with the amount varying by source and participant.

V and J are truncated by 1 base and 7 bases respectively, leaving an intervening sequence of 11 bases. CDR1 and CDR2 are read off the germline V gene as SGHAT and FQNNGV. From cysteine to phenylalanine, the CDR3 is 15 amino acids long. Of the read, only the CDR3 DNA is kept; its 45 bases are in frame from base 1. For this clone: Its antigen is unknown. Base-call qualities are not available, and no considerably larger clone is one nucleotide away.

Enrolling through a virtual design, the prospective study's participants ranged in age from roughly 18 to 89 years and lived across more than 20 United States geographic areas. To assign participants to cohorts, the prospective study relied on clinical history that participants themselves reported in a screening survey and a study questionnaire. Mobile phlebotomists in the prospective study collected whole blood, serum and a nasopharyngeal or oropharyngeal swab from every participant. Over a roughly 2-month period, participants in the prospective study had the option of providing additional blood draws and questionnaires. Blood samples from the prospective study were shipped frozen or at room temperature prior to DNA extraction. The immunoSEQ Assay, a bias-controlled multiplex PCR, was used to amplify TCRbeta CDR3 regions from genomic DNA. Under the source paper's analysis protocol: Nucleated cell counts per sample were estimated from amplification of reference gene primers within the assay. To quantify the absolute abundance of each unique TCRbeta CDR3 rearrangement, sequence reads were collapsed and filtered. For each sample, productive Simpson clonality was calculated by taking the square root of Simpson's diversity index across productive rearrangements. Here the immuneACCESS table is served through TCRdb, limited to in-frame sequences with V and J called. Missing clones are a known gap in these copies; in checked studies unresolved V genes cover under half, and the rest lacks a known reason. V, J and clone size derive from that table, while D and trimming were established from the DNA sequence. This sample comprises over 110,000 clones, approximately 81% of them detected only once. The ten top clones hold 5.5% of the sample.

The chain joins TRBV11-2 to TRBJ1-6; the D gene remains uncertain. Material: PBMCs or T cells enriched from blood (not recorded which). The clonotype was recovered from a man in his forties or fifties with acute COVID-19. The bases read TGTGCCAGCAGCTTAGTCGCGACGCGGAATTCACCCCTCCACTTT. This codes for CASSLVATRNSPLHF.